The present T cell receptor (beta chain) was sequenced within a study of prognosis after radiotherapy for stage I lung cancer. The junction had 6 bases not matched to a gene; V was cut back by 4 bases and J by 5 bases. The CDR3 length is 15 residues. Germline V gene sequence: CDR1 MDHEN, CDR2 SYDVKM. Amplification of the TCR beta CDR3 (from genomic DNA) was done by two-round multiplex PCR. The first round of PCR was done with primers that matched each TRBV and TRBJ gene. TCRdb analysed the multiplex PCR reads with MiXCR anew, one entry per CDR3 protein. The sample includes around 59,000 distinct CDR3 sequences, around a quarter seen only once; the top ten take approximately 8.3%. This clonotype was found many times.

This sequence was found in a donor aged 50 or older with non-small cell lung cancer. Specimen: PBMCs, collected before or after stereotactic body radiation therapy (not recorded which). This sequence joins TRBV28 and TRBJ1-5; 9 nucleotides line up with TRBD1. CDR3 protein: CASSSSGTGYQPQHF. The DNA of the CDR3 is TGTGCCAGCAGTTCATCTGGGACAGGGTATCAGCCCCAGCATTTT.